This passage covers 11 T cell receptor beta chains from one sample sequenced in a study of T cell responses to AZD1222 COVID-19 vaccine (dated by TCRdb to the early 2020s). The library was made by the immunoSEQ multiplex PCR assay. The table comes from immuneACCESS by way of TCRdb, which keeps in-frame sequences with V and J called. Part of the clones is missing from these tables; in studies checked, under half for an unresolved V gene and the rest for unknown reasons. The sample profile shows some 200,000 clones; around 92% of them were found once. Together, the top ten hold 10% of the sample. The time point label here, explained by the study, means: baseline before first vaccination. The material sequenced was peripheral blood, taken on day 0 of AZD1222 vaccination. Source of these receptors: an adult in good health.

Concerning this clone: This same CDR3 is encoded by further DNA sequences in the sample. This rearrangement joins TRBV11-2 to TRBJ2-5; D gene ambiguous. Per germline, CDR1 SGHAT and CDR2 FQNNGV. Trimming took off 3 bases at V and 4 bases at J, with 3 bases between the two ends. This CDR3 has 11 residues. In DNA, the CDR3 is TGTGCCAGCAGCTTGGGAGAGACCCAGTACTTC. Protein: CASSLGETQYF.

The gene calls are TRBV12-3 or TRBV12-4 and TRBJ1-4; D possibly corresponds to TRBD1 (6 bases). The CDR3 loop spans 12 amino acids. The V gene lost 8 bases and the J gene lost 7 bases, with 11 bases spanning the gap. CDR3 region: CASAGVIEKLFF. For the CDR3, the DNA is TGTGCCAGCGCAGGGGTGATTGAAAAACTGTTTTTT.

The gene calls are TRBV10-3 and TRBJ1-2; 12 bases align to TRBD1. After removal of 0 bases from V and 0 bases from J, the junction contained 8 bases not matched to a gene. This CDR3 has 19 residues. Looked up from germline, CDR1 is ENHRY and CDR2 is SYGVKD. In nucleotides, the CDR3 is TGTGCCATCAGTGAGTCCTTCGCGGGACAGGGGGCGACTAACTATGGCTACACCTTC. It translates to CAISESFAGQGATNYGYTF.

The rearrangement uses TRBV12-3 or TRBV12-4 and TRBJ2-7; unclear D gene. This CDR3 contains 13 residues. V was clipped by 4 bases and J by 0 bases, with 7 bases between them. For the CDR3, the DNA is TGTGCCAGCAGTTCCCCAGACTCCTACGAGCAGTACTTC. Its protein product is CASSSPDSYEQYF.

The V call is TRBV9, the J call TRBJ2-1; either TRBD1 or TRBD2 may supply D (5 bases each). The CDR3 spans 17 residues. The germline CDR1 and CDR2 sequences are SGDLS and YYNGEE. V lost 2 bases, J lost 0 bases, and 15 bases lay in between. The CDR3 is CASSVGTPLSSYNEQFF. The CDR3, as DNA: TGTGCCAGCAGCGTGGGGACGCCACTTAGCTCCTACAATGAGCAGTTCTTC.

This clone showed up just once. This sequence joins TRBV7-9 and TRBJ1-1; the D is unclear. Trimming cost V 1 base and J 0 bases, with 6 bases left between them. From germline, CDR1 is SEHNR and CDR2 FQNEAQ (reference sequence). The length of the CDR3 is 14 residues. DNA of the CDR3: TGTGCCAGCAGCTTAGGCCAGATGAACACTGAAGCTTTCTTT. Its protein product is CASSLGQMNTEAFF. The variable domain in full, completed from reference TRBV7-9 and TRBJ1-1, reads DTGVSQNPRHKITKRGQNVTFRCDPISEHNRLYWYRQTLGQGPEFLTYFQNEAQLEKSRLLSDRFSAERPKGSFSTLEIQRTEQGDSAMYLCASSLGQMNTEAFFGQGTRLTVV.

This clone was picked up one time. The V gene is TRBV28, the J gene TRBJ2-7; D unclear. CDR1 is MDHEN, CDR2 SYDVKM, per germline. The V end lost 2 bases, the J end lost 3 bases, and 17 bases lay between the germline ends. The CDR3 has 16 amino acids. The CDR3 DNA is TGTGCCAGCAGTTTAGAACTTAGGGCAGGAAACTACGAGCAGTACTTC. It specifies CASSLELRAGNYEQYF.

This clone was counted only a few times. J is TRBJ2-1 and V is TRBV12-5, with D perhaps assigned TRBD1 or TRBD2 (5 bases each). Trimming removed 4 bases from V and 4 bases from J, with 26 bases in between. Germline V gene sequence: CDR1 LGHNT, CDR2 FRNRAP. This CDR3 contains 19 residues. The CDR3 nucleotides read TGTGCTAGTGGTTCGTCGACTACCGGGGCCTTACTGAGATACAATGAGCAGTTCTTC. Its translation: CASGSSTTGALLRYNEQFF.

This clone was seen a single time. The rearrangement uses TRBV12-3 or TRBV12-4 and TRBJ1-2; D gene uncertain. The CDR3 is 13 amino acids. Deletions cut 3 bases from V and 1 base from J, with 6 bases between. CDR3 DNA: TGTGCCAGCAGTTTGGAGTATAACTATGGCTACACCTTC. Translated, it gives CASSLEYNYGYTF.

A single count supports this clone. The chain employs TRBV4-3 and TRBJ2-1; D unclear. The germline V gene encodes CDR1 LGHNA and CDR2 YSLEER. This CDR3 contains 15 residues. V was pared by 3 bases and J by 0 bases, with 9 bases between. This CDR3 is CASSQGESSYNEQFF. The CDR3 region has the DNA TGCGCCAGCAGCCAGGGCGAAAGCTCCTACAATGAGCAGTTCTTC.

As DNA, the CDR3 is TGTGCCAGTAGGCCCGGGACAGGGGTTGAAGCTTTCTTT. Translation gives CASRPGTGVEAFF. The rearrangement uses TRBV19 and TRBJ1-1; 10 bases are shared with TRBD1. Germline assignment: CDR1 LNHDA and CDR2 SQIVND (reference sequence). This CDR3 comprises 13 residues. V shed 6 bases and J 7 bases; nucleotides not matched to a gene: 5.